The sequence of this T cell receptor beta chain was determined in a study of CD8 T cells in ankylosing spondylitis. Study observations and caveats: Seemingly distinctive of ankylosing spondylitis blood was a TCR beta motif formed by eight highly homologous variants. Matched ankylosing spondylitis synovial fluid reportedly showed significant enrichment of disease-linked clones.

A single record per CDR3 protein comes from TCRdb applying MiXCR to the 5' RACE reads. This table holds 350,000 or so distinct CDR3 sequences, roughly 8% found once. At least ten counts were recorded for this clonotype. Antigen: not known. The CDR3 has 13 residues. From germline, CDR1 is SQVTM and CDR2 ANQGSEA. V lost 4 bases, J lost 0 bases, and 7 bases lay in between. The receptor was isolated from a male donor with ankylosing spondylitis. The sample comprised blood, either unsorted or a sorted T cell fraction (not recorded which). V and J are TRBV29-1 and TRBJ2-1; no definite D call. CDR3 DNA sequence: TGCAGCGTTGTCAGGAACTCCTACAATGAGCAGTTCTTC. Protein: CSVVRNSYNEQFF.